These 16 T cell receptor beta chains originate from one sample sequenced in a study of tumor-infiltrating lymphocytes in oesophageal squamous cell carcinoma. In TCRdb, the PCR reads were re-called with MiXCR into one record per CDR3 protein. The sample shows about 12,000 distinct CDR3 sequences, less than 65% of them seen only once. Material: normal esophageal tissue next to the tumor. The receptors come from a male donor with esophageal squamous cell carcinoma.

The chain employs TRBV7-4 and TRBJ2-3; D unclear. Looked up from germline, CDR1 is SGHVT and CDR2 is SQSDAQ. The CDR3 has 15 residues. The V gene lost 4 bases and the J gene lost 2 bases, with 13 bases spanning the gap. The CDR3 here is CASSYRNGPTDTQYF. The CDR3 DNA sequence: TGTGCCAGCAGCTACCGTAACGGCCCCACAGATACGCAGTATTTT.

This clonotype counts as medium-sized (0.01 to 0.1%). The J gene is TRBJ1-6, the V gene TRBV6-1; the D is unclear. Germline V gene data show CDR1 as MNHNS and CDR2 as SASEGT. Between the trimmed V and J ends, which lost 6 bases and 14 bases, there was a span of 20 bases. This CDR3 has 14 amino acids. For the CDR3, the DNA is TGTGCCAGCAGCCCGGGGATGGGAAAGGTGGCCCTCCACTTT. This codes for CASSPGMGKVALHF.

This sequence joins TRBV12-3 or TRBV12-4 and TRBJ1-5, with D perhaps TRBD1 (5 bases). The CDR3 covers 15 residues. Trimming took 2 bases from V and 1 from J, leaving 9 bases between them. The CDR3 spells CASSLRGTSNQPQHF. As DNA, the CDR3 is TGTGCCAGCAGTTTAAGGGGAACCAGCAATCAGCCCCAGCATTTT.

By share, this clonotype counts as large. This chain links TRBV7-2 with TRBJ2-3; TRBD2 matches at 11 bases. The CDR3 sequence is 15 residues long. The ends lost 6 bases at V and 4 bases at J; junction bases unmatched: 6. In germline, CDR1 is SGHTA, CDR2 FQGNSA. The CDR3 here is CASSQLAGVPDTQYF. The CDR3 bases are TGTGCCAGCAGTCAACTAGCGGGAGTCCCAGATACGCAGTATTTT.

This chain uses TRBV7-8 with TRBJ2-3; 8 bases agree with TRBD2. The CDR3 is 13 amino acids. Germline-derived CDR1 and CDR2 are SGHVS and FQNEAQ. Trimming took 5 bases from V and 4 from J; bases not matched to a gene: 2. CDR3 amino acids: CASSLGRADTQYF. CDR3 in DNA: TGTGCCAGCAGCCTCGGGAGGGCAGATACGCAGTATTTT.

This clonotype was found many times. The CDR3 region is CASSYSRTGSYNEQFF. For the CDR3, the DNA is TGTGCCAGCAGTTACTCGAGGACAGGGTCCTACAATGAGCAGTTCTTC. The chain is built from TRBV6-6 and TRBJ2-1; TRBD1 matches at 8 bases. With V trimmed by 0 bases and J by 1 base, 2 bases remained unmatched. CDR1 and CDR2 (germline): MNHNY, SVGAGI (reference sequence). There are 16 residues in the CDR3.

This clonotype is judged medium-sized. The chain recombines TRBV7-3 with TRBJ2-5; D not certain. CDR3 length: 14 amino acids. The V gene lost 5 bases and the J gene lost 0 bases, with 10 bases spanning the gap. Germline V lookup: CDR1 SGHTA, CDR2 FQGTGA. CDR3 region: CASSEGRHQETQYF. The CDR3 nucleotides are TGTGCCAGCAGCGAAGGACGGCACCAAGAGACCCAGTACTTC.

Note on this clonotype: This sequence may be a read error, since a much larger clone differs from it by one base. The genes are TRBV5-1 and TRBJ2-1; TRBD2 matches 9 bases. The CDR3 sequence is 16 residues long. With V trimmed by 3 bases and J by 10 bases, 14 bases remained unmatched. Germline V gives CDR1 SGHRS, CDR2 YFSETQ. CDR3 bases: TGCGCCAGCAGCTCGAGAGCGGGGGGAATTAGTCACGAGCAGTTCTTC. Residues: CASSSRAGGISHEQFF.

In this sample, this clonotype turned up many times. The gene calls are TRBV5-6 and TRBJ2-3, with a tentative D call TRBD2 (6 bases). V was clipped by 1 base and J by 0 bases, with 12 bases between them. Germline CDR1 SGHDT, CDR2 YYEEEE. The CDR3 is made up of 16 amino acids. The CDR3 DNA follows: TGTGCCAGCAGCTTGTGGGGGGACCTTAGCACAGATACGCAGTATTTT. This translates into CASSLWGDLSTDTQYF.

By sample fraction, this clonotype is hyperexpanded. The V gene is TRBV7-2, the J gene TRBJ2-3; TRBD2 matches 7 bases. J gave up 0 bases and V 6 bases, and 6 bases lay outside the gene matches. The CDR3 totals 15 residues. The germline gives CDR1 SGHTA, CDR2 FQGNSA. The CDR3 is CASSRDYLSTDTQYF. CDR3 DNA: TGTGCCAGCAGTCGGGACTACCTCAGCACAGATACGCAGTATTTT.

This clonotype has just a few counts. The chain uses TRBV19 and TRBJ1-2, with no clear D. V dropped 4 bases and J dropped 0 bases, with 12 bases sitting between them. The CDR3 spans 15 residues. The germline gives CDR1 LNHDA, CDR2 SQIVND (reference sequence). The CDR3 sequence is CASSTRGGSNYGYTF. The DNA of the CDR3 is TGTGCCAGTAGTACGCGAGGAGGTTCTAACTATGGCTACACCTTC.

J is TRBJ2-7 and V is TRBV7-3; TRBD1 matches at 7 bases. Germline V gene lookup returns CDR1 SGHTA and CDR2 FQGTGA. This CDR3 has 17 residues. V was pared by 4 bases and J by 0 bases, with 12 bases of the junction left unmatched. CDR3: CASSSGTANLLSYEQYF. In DNA form, the CDR3 reads TGTGCCAGCAGCTCCGGGACAGCCAACCTCCTCTCCTACGAGCAGTACTTC.

The CDR3, as DNA: TGTGCCAGCAGCTTAAACCTTCGGACAGGGAAGGATGAGCAGTTCTTC. Translation gives CASSLNLRTGKDEQFF. The chain joins TRBV7-9 to TRBJ2-1; 8 bases line up with TRBD1. J was trimmed by 8 bases and V by 2 bases; bases with no gene match: 11. CDR1 is SEHNR and CDR2 is FQNEAQ in the germline V gene (reference sequence). The CDR3 sequence is 16 residues long.

The gene calls are TRBV7-3 and TRBJ2-5; D may match TRBD1 or TRBD2 (5 bases each). There are 15 residues in the CDR3. Germline V gene sequence: CDR1 SGHTA, CDR2 FQGTGA. Trimming cost V 4 bases and J 5 bases, with 17 bases left between them. The CDR3 loop is CASSCPPTGRETQYF. The CDR3, as DNA: TGTGCCAGCAGCTGTCCACCCACGGGGCGGGAGACCCAGTACTTC.

The chain combines TRBV7-9 with TRBJ2-1; 9 bases are shared with TRBD2. The V segment lost 4 bases and the J segment 5 bases; nucleotides outside the gene matches: 6. The germline CDR1 and CDR2 sequences are SEHNR and FQNEAQ (reference sequence). The CDR3 runs 15 residues. For the CDR3, the DNA is TGTGCCAGCAGCTGGGGCGGGGGGGCTAACAATGAGCAGTTCTTC. It yields the protein CASSWGGGANNEQFF.

With regard to this clonotype: A read error may account for a junction end that differs from germline. V gene TRBV5-6 combines with J gene TRBJ2-1; D may be TRBD1 (5 bases). The J call is doubtful: the DNA matches TRBJ2-7 better. The CDR3 runs 15 residues. Germline CDR1 and CDR2: SGHDT and YYEEEE. The CDR3 nucleotides read TGTGCCAACAGCTTGGAAGGGGTAGGGGCCTACGAGCAGTACTTC. Amino acid sequence: CANSLEGVGAYEQYF.